This T cell receptor beta chain is drawn from a study of blood T cell repertoires in COVID-19. Looking at the study overall: Some COVID-19 samples were acute and others convalescent; all came from the United States, Italy and Spain. The analysed material was cDNA or gDNA that came from T cells, B-cell-depleted T cells, or PBMCs.

From germline, CDR1 is SGHNT and CDR2 YYREEE (reference sequence). V lost 0 bases to trimming and J lost 1 base, with 10 bases between them. This CDR3 spans 15 amino acids. Source study methods: It was from reference gene primer amplification that nucleated cell counts were estimated. Profiled with immunoSEQ multiplex PCR; TCRdb holds only in-frame clones, not every one. V and J calls and clone size are given by that table; D and trimming were obtained from the DNA. The sample shows under 200,000 clones, about 89% of them seen only once. This chain links TRBV5-4 with TRBJ1-1, with D perhaps TRBD1 (6 bases). The clonotype originates from an older man with acute or convalescent COVID-19. The sequenced material came from peripheral blood. CDR3 in DNA: TGTGCCAGCAGCTTGGGCCGGGACAAGAACACTGAAGCTTTCTTT. Translation gives CASSLGRDKNTEAFF.